The 23 T cell receptor beta chains reported below all come from one sample, sequenced in a study of shared clonotypes between healthy human individuals. In the naive CD8 group, cells lacked CD45RO and were positively selected for CCR7, so terminally differentiated effector memory CD45RA+ cells were left out. Libraries were prepared by immunoSEQ multiplex PCR; TCRdb keeps only in-frame clonotypes and omits some of them. The sample includes about 1.9 million clones, roughly 93% of them seen just once. The specimen sequenced was naive CD8+ T cells from PBMCs. The receptors were sampled from a young man in good health. Some clones in this sample may be carry-over from other donors' samples.

This clone was seen only once. The chain joins TRBV11-2 to TRBJ2-7; the match to TRBD2 covers 8 bases. CDR1 and CDR2 from the germline V gene are SGHAT and FQNNGV. V gave up 1 base and J gave up 6 bases; unmatched junction bases: 8. The CDR3 sequence is 15 residues long. This chain's CDR3 is CASSLGGGPGSEQYF. As DNA, the CDR3 is TGTGCCAGCAGCTTAGGCGGGGGGCCTGGTTCCGAGCAGTACTTC.

The J gene is TRBJ2-3, the V gene TRBV30, with 8 nucleotides matching TRBD1. Trimming at V came to 2 bases and at J to 3 bases, leaving 7 bases not matched to a gene. The CDR3 runs to 15 residues. The V gene's germline CDR1 is GTSNPN and CDR2 SVGIG (reference sequence). This chain's CDR3 is CAWSLTGARTDTQYF. CDR3 nucleotides: TGTGCCTGGAGTTTGACAGGGGCCAGGACAGATACGCAGTATTTT.

This clone was found once. The chain joins TRBV6-5 to TRBJ2-7; 9 nucleotides agree with TRBD1. Trimming cost V 0 bases and J 6 bases; bases outside gene matches: 6. CDR3 length: 15 residues. CDR1 is MNHEY and CDR2 is SVGAGI in the germline V gene. CDR3 nucleotide sequence: TGTGCCAGCAGTTACTCGGGGACAGGGCGGTCCGAGCAGTACTTC. This gives the protein CASSYSGTGRSEQYF.

This chain uses TRBV9 with TRBJ2-1, with D perhaps TRBD2 (5 bases). The germline V gene encodes CDR1 SGDLS and CDR2 YYNGEE. Trimming took 6 bases from V and 2 from J, leaving 18 bases between them. The CDR3 has 16 residues. The CDR3 nucleotides are TGTGCCAGCACCCCCACGTTGGGAGTAGCCTACAATGAGCAGTTCTTC. Translating gives CASTPTLGVAYNEQFF.

The chain employs TRBV27 and TRBJ2-1, with a tentative D call TRBD2 (5 bases). The CDR3 sequence is 14 residues long. Trimming took off 6 bases at V and 9 bases at J, with 18 bases between the two ends. CDR1 and CDR2 (germline): MNHEY, SMNVEV (reference sequence). The CDR3 sequence is CASSTYTRTSEQFF. For the CDR3, the DNA is TGTGCCAGCAGCACATATACTAGAACTAGTGAGCAGTTCTTC.

The CDR3 coding sequence is TGTGCCAGCAGCTCCCGGGACAGCTACACTGAAGCTTTCTTT. Amino acids: CASSSRDSYTEAFF. This chain connects TRBV7-9 to TRBJ1-1, with 7 bases identical to TRBD1. After removal of 4 bases from V and 3 bases from J, the junction contained 5 bases not matched to a gene. CDR1 and CDR2 (germline): SEHNR, FQNEAQ (reference sequence). The CDR3 is 14 amino acids.

This clone was recorded once. The rearrangement joins TRBV27 to TRBJ1-2; the match to TRBD1 covers 8 bases. Per the germline V gene, CDR1 is MNHEY and CDR2 is SMNVEV (reference sequence). The junction had 13 bases not matched to a gene; V was cut back by 6 bases and J by 4 bases. This CDR3 contains 16 residues. The CDR3 DNA is TGTGCCAGCAGCACCCACAACCCAGGGGGCAGCTATGGCTACACCTTC. Its translation: CASSTHNPGGSYGYTF.

This clone was recorded only once. This chain connects TRBV9 to TRBJ2-7; D not certain. Germline CDR1 reads SGDLS; CDR2 reads YYNGEE. V gave up 1 base and J gave up 0 bases, with 11 bases separating them. The CDR3 has 15 amino acids. The CDR3 is CASSVSGGHSYEQYF. Written as DNA, the CDR3 is TGTGCCAGCAGCGTATCGGGCGGTCACTCCTACGAGCAGTACTTC.

The chain has TRBV13 and TRBJ2-5; D is unclear. The CDR3 is 17 residues long. Germline CDR1 PRHDT, CDR2 FYEKMQ (reference sequence). V shed 1 base and J shed 0 bases, with 15 bases lying between them. CDR3 DNA: TGTGCCAGCAGCTTAGCCCCGACACCACGGGACCAAGAGACCCAGTACTTC. As protein: CASSLAPTPRDQETQYF.

The V call is TRBV5-1, the J call TRBJ2-6; D possibly corresponds to TRBD1 (6 bases). CDR1 is SGHRS and CDR2 is YFSETQ in the germline V gene. Trimming cost V 0 bases and J 0 bases, with 10 bases left between them. The CDR3 sequence is 17 residues long. CDR3 sequence: CASSLGRGSSGANVLTF. The CDR3 DNA is TGCGCCAGCAGCTTGGGCAGGGGAAGCTCTGGGGCCAACGTCCTGACTTTC.

The V and J genes are TRBV7-9 and TRBJ2-1; D possibly corresponds to TRBD2 (5 bases). CDR3 length: 19 residues. Germline V gene lookup returns CDR1 SEHNR and CDR2 FQNEAQ (reference sequence). Trimming shortened V by 5 bases and J by 9 bases, and 32 bases separated the two germline ends. The CDR3 DNA reads as TGTGCCAGCAGCCGTATAGTTATTCTTAGGGCCCAAGCGGTGCCTGAGCAGTTCTTC. This codes for CASSRIVILRAQAVPEQFF.

The chain links TRBV28 to TRBJ2-1; 9 bases match TRBD2. The trim removed 3 bases at V and 0 bases at J, leaving 6 bases unmatched. Germline V gives CDR1 MDHEN, CDR2 SYDVKM. The CDR3 is made up of 17 amino acids. This CDR3 is CASSFMTSGVSYNEQFF. The CDR3 DNA reads as TGTGCCAGCAGTTTCATGACTAGCGGAGTCTCCTACAATGAGCAGTTCTTC. The full variable domain, rest sourced from reference TRBV28 and TRBJ2-1, is DVKVTQSSRYLVKRTGEKVFLECVQDMDHENMFWYRQDPGLGLRLIYFSYDVKMKEKGDIPEGYSVSREKKERFSLILESASTNQTSMYLCASSFMTSGVSYNEQFFGPGTRLTVL.

Worth noting for this clone: The identical CDR3 is also encoded by other nucleotide sequences in the sample. This chain links TRBV6-5 with TRBJ1-1; D unclear. Germline loops: CDR1 MNHEY, CDR2 SVGAGI. The germline V and J ends were trimmed by 4 bases and 1 base, with 7 bases remaining between them. This CDR3 spans 13 amino acids. In DNA form, the CDR3 reads TGTGCCAGCAGTTTTAAGGAGAACACTGAAGCTTTCTTT. It encodes CASSFKENTEAFF.

The chain recombines TRBV7-9 with TRBJ2-1; 10 nucleotides match TRBD2. This CDR3 spans 16 amino acids. Trimming cost V 5 bases and J 6 bases; bases outside gene matches: 10. In germline, CDR1 is SEHNR, CDR2 FQNEAQ (reference sequence). The CDR3 loop reads CASSPRTSGFGNEQFF. CDR3 nucleotide sequence: TGTGCCAGCAGCCCTCGGACTAGCGGTTTCGGCAATGAGCAGTTCTTC.

The rearrangement uses TRBV7-2 and TRBJ1-2; 7 bases fit TRBD1. Germline V gene sequence: CDR1 SGHTA, CDR2 FQGNSA. V trimming: 5 bases; J trimming: 3 bases; junction bases outside the gene matches: 6. The CDR3 has 14 amino acids. In DNA, the CDR3 is TGTGCCAGCAGCCCGAGGGACAGCTACTATGGCTACACCTTC. This encodes CASSPRDSYYGYTF.

This clone was found once. V and J are TRBV11-2 and TRBJ2-1; possible D gene TRBD2, 7 bases. V shed 5 bases and J shed 4 bases, with 18 bases lying between them. The germline CDR1 and CDR2 sequences are SGHAT and FQNNGV. The CDR3 is 16 amino acids. The CDR3 sequence: CASSPQVSGTYNEQFF. The CDR3 DNA is TGTGCCAGCAGCCCCCAGGTAAGCGGGACATACAATGAGCAGTTCTTC. The full variable domain, completed using reference TRBV11-2 and TRBJ2-1, is EAGVAQSPRYKIIEKRQSVAFWCNPISGHATLYWYQQILGQGPKLLIQFQNNGVVDDSQLPKDRFSAERLKGVDSTLKIQPAKLEDSAVYLCASSPQVSGTYNEQFFGPGTRLTVL.

The chain has TRBV9 and TRBJ2-3, with unresolved D. CDR3 length: 14 residues. CDR1 and CDR2 from the germline V gene are SGDLS and YYNGEE. V was clipped by 0 bases and J by 3 bases, with 8 bases between them. The CDR3 is CASSVVGRTDTQYF. The CDR3 DNA reads as TGTGCCAGCAGCGTAGTTGGTAGAACAGATACGCAGTATTTT.

This clone was counted a single time. The chain recombines TRBV7-2 with TRBJ2-3, with 11 nucleotides matching TRBD2. V lost 3 bases to trimming and J lost 0 bases; unmatched junction nucleotides: 11. Germline V gene lookup returns CDR1 SGHTA and CDR2 FQGNSA. This CDR3 spans 19 amino acids. The CDR3 is CASSFRILAGVPSTDTQYF. The DNA of the CDR3 is TGTGCCAGCAGCTTCCGAATACTAGCGGGAGTGCCTAGCACAGATACGCAGTATTTT.

The CDR3: CASSPLTGESDEQYF. The CDR3 DNA follows: TGTGCCAGCTCACCCCTGACAGGGGAATCAGACGAGCAGTACTTC. The chain joins TRBV18 to TRBJ2-7; 8 bases are shared with TRBD1. With 3 bases clipped from V and 5 bases from J, the junction kept 9 bases outside the gene matches. Germline CDR1 KGHSH, CDR2 LQKENI. CDR3 size: 15 residues.

The CDR3 here is CASSLARGRESNYGYTF. DNA of the CDR3: TGTGCCAGCAGCTTAGCCAGGGGGCGCGAGTCGAACTATGGCTACACCTTC. J is TRBJ1-2 and V is TRBV7-8, with 8 bases identical to TRBD1. CDR1 and CDR2 from the germline V gene are SGHVS and FQNEAQ. The V segment lost 0 bases and the J segment 2 bases; nucleotides outside the gene matches: 8. The CDR3 runs to 17 residues.

The chain combines TRBV27 with TRBJ2-3, with unresolved D. The V end was cut by 1 base, the J end by 4 bases, with 6 bases between. Per germline, CDR1 MNHEY and CDR2 SMNVEV (reference sequence). The CDR3 extends over 13 amino acids. CDR3 sequence reads: CASSLFRPDTQYF. In nucleotides, the CDR3 is TGTGCCAGCAGTTTATTTCGCCCAGATACGCAGTATTTT.

This clone was seen just once. The chain joins TRBV27 to TRBJ2-7; D is perhaps TRBD2 (7 bases). V was cut by 2 bases and J by 6 bases, with 14 bases left in between. The CDR3 loop spans 14 amino acids. Per the germline V gene, CDR1 is MNHEY and CDR2 is SMNVEV (reference sequence). The CDR3 spells CASSLVGLGGEQYF. Written as DNA, the CDR3 is TGTGCCAGCAGTTTAGTAGGACTAGGGGGCGAGCAGTACTTC.

The rearrangement uses TRBV7-6 and TRBJ2-3; D possibly corresponds to TRBD2 (6 bases). Per germline, CDR1 SGHVS and CDR2 FNYEAQ. With 2 bases removed from V and 0 bases from J, the gap between germline ends came to 12 bases. The CDR3 spans 16 residues. The CDR3 sequence: CASSLIAAASTDTQYF. In nucleotides, the CDR3 is TGTGCCAGCAGCTTAATAGCGGCCGCTAGCACAGATACGCAGTATTTT.